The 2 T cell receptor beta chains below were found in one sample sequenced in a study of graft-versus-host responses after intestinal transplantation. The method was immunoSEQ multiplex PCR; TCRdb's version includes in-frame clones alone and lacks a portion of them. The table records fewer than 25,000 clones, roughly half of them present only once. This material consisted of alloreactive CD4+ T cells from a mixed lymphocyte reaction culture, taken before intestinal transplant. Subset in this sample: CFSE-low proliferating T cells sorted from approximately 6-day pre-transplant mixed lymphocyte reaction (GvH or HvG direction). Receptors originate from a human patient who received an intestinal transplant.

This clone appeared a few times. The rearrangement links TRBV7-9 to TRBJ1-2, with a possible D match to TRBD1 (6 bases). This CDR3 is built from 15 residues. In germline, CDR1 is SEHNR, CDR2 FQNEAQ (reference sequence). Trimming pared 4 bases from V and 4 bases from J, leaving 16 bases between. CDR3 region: CASSSQQGPTYGYTF. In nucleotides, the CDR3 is TGTGCCAGCAGCTCCCAACAGGGCCCTACCTATGGCTACACCTTC.

CDR3 DNA: TGTGCCAGCAGCCCTCTCACAGCGGATCAGCCCCAGCATTTT. This sequence encodes CASSPLTADQPQHF. The rearrangement joins TRBV6-1 to TRBJ1-5, with D hard to call. The germline CDR1 and CDR2 sequences are MNHNS and SASEGT. The CDR3 extends over 14 amino acids. The ends were cut back, 6 bases at V and 5 bases at J, with 14 bases in the middle.